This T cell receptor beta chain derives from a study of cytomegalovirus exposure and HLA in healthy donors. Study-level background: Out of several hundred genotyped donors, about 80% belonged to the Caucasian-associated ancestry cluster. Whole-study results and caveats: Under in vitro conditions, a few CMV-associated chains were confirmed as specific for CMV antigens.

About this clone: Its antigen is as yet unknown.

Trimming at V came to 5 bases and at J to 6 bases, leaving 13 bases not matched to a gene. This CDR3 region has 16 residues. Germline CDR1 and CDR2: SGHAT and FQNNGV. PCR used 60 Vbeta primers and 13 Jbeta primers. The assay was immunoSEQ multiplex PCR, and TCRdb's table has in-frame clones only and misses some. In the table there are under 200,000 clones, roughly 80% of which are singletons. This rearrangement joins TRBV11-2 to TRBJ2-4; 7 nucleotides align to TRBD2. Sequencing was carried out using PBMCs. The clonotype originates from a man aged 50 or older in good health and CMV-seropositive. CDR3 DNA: TGTGCCAGCAGCCCCGGGGGAGGGTCCCGGGTAAACATTCAGTACTTC. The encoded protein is CASSPGGGSRVNIQYF.